What follows are 6 T cell receptor beta chains derived from one specimen sequenced in a study of blood T cell repertoires in COVID-19. Clones were read by immunoSEQ multiplex PCR, and TCRdb kept only the in-frame ones, dropping some. The sample includes 260,000 or so clones, around 84% of them seen just once. Material for sequencing was PBMCs or T cells enriched from blood (not recorded which). The receptor set was obtained from a woman aged 45-60 years who had recovered from COVID-19.

The rearrangement uses TRBV18 and TRBJ2-1; perhaps TRBD1 as D (7 bases). Germline V gene lookup returns CDR1 KGHSH and CDR2 LQKENI. The CDR3 is 14 residues long. The DNA for the CDR3 is TGTGTCACGGGCGCGCAGGGGGGCTACAATGAGCAGTTCTTC. Protein sequence: CVTGAQGGYNEQFF.

The J gene is TRBJ2-7, the V gene TRBV3-1 (or the pseudogene TRBV3-2); 7 nucleotides agree with TRBD1. With 4 bases clipped from V and 0 bases from J, the junction kept 9 bases outside the gene matches. This CDR3 has 16 amino acids. Germline V gene data show CDR1 as LGHDT and CDR2 as YNNKEL (reference sequence). CDR3 in DNA: TGTGCCAGCAGCCCTAGGACAGGCGTGAGCTCCTACGAGCAGTACTTC. As protein: CASSPRTGVSSYEQYF.

The V and J genes are TRBV9 and TRBJ1-5; D gene ambiguous. Germline V lookup: CDR1 SGDLS, CDR2 YYNGEE. Trimming took off 1 base at V and 0 bases at J, with 5 bases between the two ends. CDR3 length equals 14 residues. Here the CDR3 reads CASSVSHSNQPQHF. The DNA of the CDR3 is TGTGCCAGCAGCGTATCACATAGCAATCAGCCCCAGCATTTT.

This chain links TRBV7-8 with TRBJ1-4, with D maybe TRBD1 (6 bases). There are 15 residues in the CDR3. V lost 3 bases and J 5 bases, leaving 13 bases between the germline ends. Looked up from germline, CDR1 is SGHVS and CDR2 is FQNEAQ. CDR3 nucleotide sequence: TGTGCCAGCAGCTTCCTGACAGGAACGAATGAAAAACTGTTTTTT. Protein: CASSFLTGTNEKLFF.

The chain links TRBV5-5 to TRBJ1-1, with D tentatively TRBD1 (6 bases). Germline CDR1 reads SGHKS; CDR2 reads YYEKEE (reference sequence). V was shortened by 4 bases and J by 1 base, with 14 bases between the two germline ends. There are 15 residues in the CDR3. The DNA of the CDR3 is TGTGCCAGCAGCCCACGGACAGTGCAGAACACTGAAGCTTTCTTT. Protein product: CASSPRTVQNTEAFF.

The chain uses TRBV2 and TRBJ1-1; tentative D call: TRBD1 (6 bases). This CDR3 is built from 13 residues. Trimming cost V 4 bases and J 5 bases, with 11 bases left between them. Germline V gene sequence: CDR1 SNHLY, CDR2 FYNNEI. The CDR3 nucleotides are TGTGCCAGCAGTGCCCAGGGGAGTACTGAAGCTTTCTTT. Its translation: CASSAQGSTEAFF.